The 14 T cell receptor beta chains presented below share a single source sample, sequenced in a study of blood T cell repertoires in COVID-19. Profiled with immunoSEQ multiplex PCR; TCRdb holds only in-frame clones, not every one. Altogether about 140,000 clones are present, roughly 80% being singletons, with the ten largest covering about 3.5%. The specimen sequenced was peripheral blood. The receptors were gathered from an older man who had recovered from COVID-19.

This rearrangement joins TRBV29-1 to TRBJ1-1, with 9 bases matching TRBD1. CDR1 is SQVTM and CDR2 is ANQGSEA in the germline V gene. The CDR3 consists of 13 residues. V was clipped by 7 bases and J by 1 base; unmatched bases: 4. The CDR3 DNA reads TGCAGCGCCAAGACAGGGGGGAACACTGAAGCTTTCTTT. Protein sequence: CSAKTGGNTEAFF.

The CDR3 here is CASSLQVYTGELFF. Here the CDR3 DNA reads TGTGCCAGCAGCCTTCAGGTTTACACCGGGGAGCTGTTTTTT. This chain connects TRBV3-1 (or the pseudogene TRBV3-2) to TRBJ2-2, with D unresolved. Germline-derived CDR1 and CDR2 are LGHDT and YNNKEL (reference sequence). The V end lost 4 bases, the J end lost 3 bases, and 9 bases lay between the germline ends. The CDR3 spans 14 residues.

The rearrangement uses TRBV3-1 (or the pseudogene TRBV3-2) and TRBJ2-7; 7 bases agree with TRBD1. Trimming took 3 bases from V and 4 from J; bases not matched to a gene: 15. CDR1 and CDR2 from the germline V gene are LGHDT and YNNKEL (reference sequence). This CDR3 is 17 amino acids long. The CDR3 DNA sequence: TGTGCCAGCAGCCAGACCTCGACAGGGCGTAGCCGGTACGAGCAGTACTTC. Its protein is CASSQTSTGRSRYEQYF.

The J gene is TRBJ2-7, the V gene TRBV6-5; maybe TRBD1 (6 bases). Per germline, CDR1 MNHEY and CDR2 SVGAGI. The CDR3 has 14 residues. The V end lost 2 bases, the J end lost 0 bases, and 8 bases lay between the germline ends. The CDR3 DNA sequence: TGTGCCAGCAGTTACGGCAGGGGCTCCTACGAGCAGTACTTC. Its protein product is CASSYGRGSYEQYF.

The J gene is TRBJ2-7, the V gene TRBV4-2; 9 positions match TRBD1. Per germline, CDR1 LGHNA and CDR2 YNFKEQ. The CDR3 is 15 residues long. The ends lost 4 bases at V and 0 bases at J; junction bases unmatched: 4. The CDR3 nucleotides are TGTGCCAGCAGCCGAGGACAGGGGAACTCCTACGAGCAGTACTTC. Translated, it gives CASSRGQGNSYEQYF.

V gene TRBV27 combines with J gene TRBJ2-1, with 10 bases identical to TRBD2. The V segment lost 3 bases and the J segment 6 bases; nucleotides outside the gene matches: 2. This CDR3 contains 14 residues. Germline-derived CDR1 and CDR2 are MNHEY and SMNVEV (reference sequence). CDR3 sequence reads: CASSLSSGSNEQFF. In DNA, the CDR3 is TGTGCCAGCAGTTTGTCTAGCGGGAGCAATGAGCAGTTCTTC.

The chain is built from TRBV24-1 and TRBJ2-2, with a tentative D call TRBD1 (5 bases). Between the trimmed V and J ends, which lost 4 bases and 5 bases, there was a span of 10 bases. From germline, CDR1 is KGHDR and CDR2 SFDVKD. The CDR3 has 14 amino acids. The CDR3 DNA reads as TGTGCCACCAGTGACCAGACAGCAACCGGGGAGCTGTTTTTT. This translates into CATSDQTATGELFF.

The J gene is TRBJ2-1, the V gene TRBV15; D remains ambiguous. The germline V and J ends were trimmed by 3 bases and 7 bases, with 10 bases remaining between them. The CDR3 spans 13 residues. CDR1 and CDR2 from the germline V gene are LNHNV and YYDKDF (reference sequence). DNA for the CDR3: TGTGCCACCAGCAGCAGGCGCCTGAATGAGCAGTTCTTC. This codes for CATSSRRLNEQFF. Full variable domain (outside the CDR3, taken from reference TRBV15 and TRBJ2-1): DAMVIQNPRYQVTQFGKPVTLSCSQTLNHNVMYWYQQKSSQAPKLLFHYYDKDFNNEADTPDNFQSRRPNTSFCFLDIRSPGLGDTAMYLCATSSRRLNEQFFGPGTRLTVL.

V is TRBV6-6 and J is TRBJ1-6; D not resolved. Trimming took 3 bases from V and 11 from J, leaving 11 bases between them. CDR1 is MNHNY, CDR2 SVGAGI, per germline (reference sequence). The length of the CDR3 is 13 residues. The CDR3 nucleotides are TGTGCCAGCAGTTATCTTTCCGGGACACCCCTCCACTTT. The encoded protein is CASSYLSGTPLHF.

The CDR3 loop reads CASSLPRRLNRPKRHSGNTIYF. DNA for the CDR3: TGTGCCAGCAGTTTACCCCGAAGGTTAAATAGACCCAAGAGGCACTCTGGAAACACCATATATTTT. The V gene is TRBV27, the J gene TRBJ1-3; D gene ambiguous. CDR1 and CDR2 (germline): MNHEY, SMNVEV (reference sequence). The CDR3 spans 22 residues. The V end lost 2 bases, the J end lost 0 bases, and 29 bases lay between the germline ends.

V is TRBV7-9 and J is TRBJ2-7; TRBD2 is a possible D gene (6 bases). In germline, CDR1 is SEHNR, CDR2 FQNEAQ (reference sequence). V gave up 4 bases and J gave up 2 bases, with 15 bases separating them. CDR3 size: 15 residues. The CDR3 loop is CASSYSSGRTYEQYF. The CDR3 DNA reads TGTGCCAGCAGCTACAGCAGCGGGCGGACCTACGAGCAGTACTTC.

This clone showed up just a few times. V usage is TRBV19 and J usage is TRBJ1-1; 9 positions match TRBD1. J lost 5 bases, V lost 5 bases, and 6 bases had no gene match. Germline V gives CDR1 LNHDA, CDR2 SQIVND (reference sequence). This CDR3 comprises 14 residues. The DNA of the CDR3 is TGTGCCAGTAGTTTGACAGGGGGAGGTACTGAAGCTTTCTTT. As protein: CASSLTGGGTEAFF.

This clone was counted a few times. V and J are TRBV5-1 and TRBJ1-2; 8 bases fit TRBD1. V lost 4 bases, J lost 5 bases, and 13 bases stayed unmatched. The CDR3 runs to 16 residues. Germline V gene lookup returns CDR1 SGHRS and CDR2 YFSETQ. The CDR3 DNA reads TGCGCCAGCAGCATAACTGGACAGGGAGGTCCGTATGGCTACACCTTC. This encodes CASSITGQGGPYGYTF.

The chain links TRBV27 to TRBJ1-5, with D unclear. Germline V CDR1 and CDR2: MNHEY, SMNVEV (reference sequence). Trimming shortened V by 3 bases and J by 0 bases, and 9 bases separated the two germline ends. The CDR3 is 15 residues long. The CDR3 spells CASSLSTHSNQPQHF. DNA of the CDR3: TGTGCCAGCAGTTTGAGTACCCATAGCAATCAGCCCCAGCATTTT.